A single sample gave rise to the 3 T cell receptor beta chains below, sequenced in a study of cytomegalovirus exposure and HLA in healthy donors. It was with 60 Vbeta and 13 Jbeta primers that the PCR ran. TCRdb's copy holds only in-frame clones and misses some; the assay was immunoSEQ multiplex PCR. The sample includes approximately 130,000 clones, roughly four fifths seen only once; the top ten take 1.5% to 2%. The sample taken for sequencing was PBMCs. Receptors were obtained from a man aged 35 to 55 in good health and CMV-seronegative.

V gene TRBV28 combines with J gene TRBJ1-4; D possibly corresponds to TRBD1 (6 bases). Trimming pared 8 bases from V and 6 bases from J, leaving 19 bases between. The germline gives CDR1 MDHEN, CDR2 SYDVKM. The CDR3 totals 15 residues. The CDR3 DNA follows: TGTGCCAGCTTCTCCGGGGGGCTTACTTATGAAAAACTGTTTTTT. Protein product: CASFSGGLTYEKLFF.

The CDR3 sequence: CASSSTGGTEAFF. As DNA, the CDR3 is TGTGCCAGCAGTTCCACAGGGGGCACTGAAGCTTTCTTT. V gene TRBV6-5 combines with J gene TRBJ1-1, with TRBD1 matching 8 bases. Germline V gene sequence: CDR1 MNHEY, CDR2 SVGAGI. The CDR3 sequence is 13 residues long. V was clipped by 4 bases and J by 4 bases; unmatched bases: 2.

This clone was counted once. The chain carries TRBV4-2 and TRBJ2-3, with 9 bases aligning to TRBD2. CDR1 and CDR2 (germline): LGHNA, YNFKEQ. The CDR3 runs to 16 residues. Trimming took 1 base from V and 4 from J; bases not matched to a gene: 6. The CDR3 reads CASSQGGGRVADTQYF. The CDR3, as DNA: TGTGCCAGCAGCCAAGGAGGCGGGAGGGTGGCAGATACGCAGTATTTT.